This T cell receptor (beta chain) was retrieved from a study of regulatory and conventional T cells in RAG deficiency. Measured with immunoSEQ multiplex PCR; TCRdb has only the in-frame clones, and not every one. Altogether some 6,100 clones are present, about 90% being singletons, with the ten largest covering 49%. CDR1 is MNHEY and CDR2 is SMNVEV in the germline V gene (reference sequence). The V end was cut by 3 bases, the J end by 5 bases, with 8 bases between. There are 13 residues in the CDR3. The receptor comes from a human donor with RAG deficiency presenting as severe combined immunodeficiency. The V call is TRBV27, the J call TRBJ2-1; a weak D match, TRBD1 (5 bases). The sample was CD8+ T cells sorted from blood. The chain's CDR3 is CASSFTDNNEQFF. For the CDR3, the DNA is TGTGCCAGCAGTTTCACGGACAACAATGAGCAGTTCTTC.